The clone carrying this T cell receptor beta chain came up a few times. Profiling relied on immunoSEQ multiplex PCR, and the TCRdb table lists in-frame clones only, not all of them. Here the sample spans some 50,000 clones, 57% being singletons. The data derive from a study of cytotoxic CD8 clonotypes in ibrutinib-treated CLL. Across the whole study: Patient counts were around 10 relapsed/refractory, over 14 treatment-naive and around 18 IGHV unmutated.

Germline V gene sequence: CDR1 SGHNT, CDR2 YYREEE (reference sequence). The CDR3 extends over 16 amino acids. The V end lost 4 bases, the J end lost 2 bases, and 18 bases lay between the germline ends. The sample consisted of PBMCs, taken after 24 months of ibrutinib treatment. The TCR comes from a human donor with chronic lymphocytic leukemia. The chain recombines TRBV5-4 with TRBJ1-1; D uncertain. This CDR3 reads CASSPIDKLGNTEAFF. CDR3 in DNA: TGTGCCAGCAGCCCAATTGACAAACTGGGAAACACTGAAGCTTTCTTT.